The rows below give T cell receptor beta chains drawn from one sample of a study of CD8 T cells in ankylosing spondylitis. One entry per CDR3 protein, called by TCRdb with MiXCR from the 5' RACE reads. Of more than 150,000 distinct CDR3 sequences detected, 10% to 15% appear once; the ten largest clones hold approximately 10%. Sequencing was carried out using blood, either unsorted or a sorted T cell fraction (not recorded which). All receptors derive from a female donor with ankylosing spondylitis or in good health (not recorded which). Each CDR3 is given with its conserved first and last residue. The D gene is left open where the match is weak. Clone sizes are given selectively: once, few, many, or a class where the clone is expanded.

v_gene	j_gene	abundance	d_gene	CDR3nt	CDR3aa
TRBV7-8	TRBJ1-3	many	.	TGTGCCAGCAGCTTAGACGACAGCTCTGGAAACACCATATATTTT	CASSLDDSSGNTIYF
TRBV13	TRBJ2-1	few	TRBD1	TGTGCCAGCAGCACCAGGGACAGCAAATACAATGAGCAGTTCTTC	CASSTRDSKYNEQFF
TRBV24-1	TRBJ2-7	few	TRBD1	TGTGCCACCAGTGACCCTCCTGACAGGGTCCCCCTCCAGAAGATCTACGAGCAGTACTTC	CATSDPPDRVPLQKIYEQYF
TRBV29-1	TRBJ2-5	few	TRBD1	TGCAGCGTTCAATCCACAGGGGGGGAGACCCAGTACTTC	CSVQSTGGETQYF
TRBV15	TRBJ2-7	.	TRBD2	TGTGCCACCAGCAGCATTCTAGCGGGCGAGCAGTACTTC	CATSSILAGEQYF
TRBV29-1	TRBJ2-5	many	TRBD2	TGCAGCGTTGGACCTCGGGAGGCCCAGTACTTC	CSVGPREAQYF
TRBV10-3	TRBJ2-7	many	TRBD1	TGTGCCATCAGTGGGACAGGCTTACGCTACGAGCAGTACTTC	CAISGTGLRYEQYF
TRBV9	TRBJ2-5	.	.	TGTGCCAGCAGCGCCTCGTCCGAGGAGACCCAGTACTTC	CASSASSEETQYF
TRBV7-9	TRBJ2-7	.	.	TGTGCCAGCAGGGAAACAGGGTACCCCTACGAGCAGTACTTC	CASRETGYPYEQYF
TRBV7-2	TRBJ2-4	many	TRBD2	TGTGCCAGCAGCTTAGCCCCTCTAGCGGAAGGAAACATTCAGTACTTC	CASSLAPLAEGNIQYF
TRBV12-3/TRBV12-4	TRBJ1-4	many	TRBD1	TGTGCCAGCGGCAAGGACAGGGAACTGGTATCGGTGTTTTTT	CASGKDRELVSVFF
TRBV5-1	TRBJ2-7	.	TRBD2	TGCGCCAGCAGCTTGGAAGTAGCGGGTGTATCTGGCGAGCAGTACTTC	CASSLEVAGVSGEQYF
TRBV27	TRBJ2-1	.	.	TGTGCCAGCAGTTTAGTGGACAGGAGGGCCAATGAGCAGTTCTTC	CASSLVDRRANEQFF
TRBV5-1	TRBJ2-3	few	.	TGCGCCAGCCAATCTGCGGGCGGGCCTTATACGCAGTATTTT	CASQSAGGPYTQYF
TRBV20-1	TRBJ2-1	.	.	TGCAGTGCTTTCCCCGACAGCCAGGGCTACAATGAGCAGTTCTTC	CSAFPDSQGYNEQFF
TRBV15	TRBJ1-6	few	.	TGTGCCACCAGCAGCCGGGACTCCAGATCACCCCTCCACTTT	CATSSRDSRSPLHF
TRBV20-1	TRBJ2-3	few	TRBD2	TGCAGTGCTAGAGCGCTAGCGGGCGGCACAGATACGCAGTATTTT	CSARALAGGTDTQYF
TRBV7-2	TRBJ1-5	.	TRBD1	TGTGCCAGCAGCTTTGGGGATCACAGGGGGGATCAGCCCCAGCATTTT	CASSFGDHRGDQPQHF